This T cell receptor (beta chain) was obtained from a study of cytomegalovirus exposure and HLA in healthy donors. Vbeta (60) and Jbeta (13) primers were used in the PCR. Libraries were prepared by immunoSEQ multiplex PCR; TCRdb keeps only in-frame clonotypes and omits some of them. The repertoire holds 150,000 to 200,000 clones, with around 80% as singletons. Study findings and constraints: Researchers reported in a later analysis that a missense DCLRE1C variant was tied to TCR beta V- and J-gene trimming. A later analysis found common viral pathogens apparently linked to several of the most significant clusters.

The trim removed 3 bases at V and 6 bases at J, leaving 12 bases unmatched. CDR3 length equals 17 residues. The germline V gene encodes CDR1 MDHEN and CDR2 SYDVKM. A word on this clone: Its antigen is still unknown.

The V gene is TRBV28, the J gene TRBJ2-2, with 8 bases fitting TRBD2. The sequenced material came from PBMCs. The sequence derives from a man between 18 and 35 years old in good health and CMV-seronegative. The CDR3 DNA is TGTGCCAGCAGTTTTGGTAGCGGGAAAGGGTTATCCGGGGAGCTGTTTTTT. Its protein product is CASSFGSGKGLSGELFF.